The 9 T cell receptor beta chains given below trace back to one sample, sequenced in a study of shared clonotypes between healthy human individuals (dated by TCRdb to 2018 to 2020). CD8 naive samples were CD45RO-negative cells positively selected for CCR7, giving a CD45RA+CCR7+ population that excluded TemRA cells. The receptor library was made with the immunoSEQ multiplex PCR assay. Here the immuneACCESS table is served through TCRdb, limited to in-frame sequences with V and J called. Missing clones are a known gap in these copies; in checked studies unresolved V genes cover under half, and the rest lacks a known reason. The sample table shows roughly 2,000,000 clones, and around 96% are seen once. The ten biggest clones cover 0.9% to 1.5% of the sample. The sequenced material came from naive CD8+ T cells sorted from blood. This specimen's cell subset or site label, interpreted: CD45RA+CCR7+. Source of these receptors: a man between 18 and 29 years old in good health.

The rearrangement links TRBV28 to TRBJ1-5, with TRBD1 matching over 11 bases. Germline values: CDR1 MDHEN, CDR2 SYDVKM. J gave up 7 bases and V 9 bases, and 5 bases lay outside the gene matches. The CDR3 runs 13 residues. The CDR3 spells CASSRTGGQPQHF. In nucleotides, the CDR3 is TGTGCCAGTAGTCGGACAGGGGGCCAGCCCCAGCATTTT.

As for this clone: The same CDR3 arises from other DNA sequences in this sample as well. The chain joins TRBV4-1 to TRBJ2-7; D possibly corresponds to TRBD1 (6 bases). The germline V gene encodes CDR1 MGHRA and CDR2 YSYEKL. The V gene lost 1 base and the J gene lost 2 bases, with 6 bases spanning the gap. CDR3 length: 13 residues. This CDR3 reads CASSQGGPYEQYF. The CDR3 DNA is TGCGCCAGCAGCCAAGGGGGGCCCTACGAGCAGTACTTC.

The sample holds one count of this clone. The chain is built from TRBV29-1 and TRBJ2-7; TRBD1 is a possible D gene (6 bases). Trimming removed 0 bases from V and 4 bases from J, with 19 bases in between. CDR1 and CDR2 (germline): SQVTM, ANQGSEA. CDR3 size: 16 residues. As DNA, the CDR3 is TGCAGCGTTGAAGATCTGGGCCAGGGGCCTGAGTACGAGCAGTACTTC. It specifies CSVEDLGQGPEYEQYF.

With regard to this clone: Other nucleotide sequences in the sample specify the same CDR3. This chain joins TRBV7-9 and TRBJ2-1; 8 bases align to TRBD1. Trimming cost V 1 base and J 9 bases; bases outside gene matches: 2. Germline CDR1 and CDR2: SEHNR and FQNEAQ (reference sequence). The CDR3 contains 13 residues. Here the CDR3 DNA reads TGTGCCAGCAGCTTAGGACAGGGGTTTGAGCAGTTCTTC. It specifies CASSLGQGFEQFF.

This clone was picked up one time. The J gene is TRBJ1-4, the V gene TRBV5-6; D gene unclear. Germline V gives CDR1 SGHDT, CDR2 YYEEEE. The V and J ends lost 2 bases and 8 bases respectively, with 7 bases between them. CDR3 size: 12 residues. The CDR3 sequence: CASSLGLEKLFF. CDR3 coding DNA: TGTGCCAGCAGCTTAGGACTGGAAAAACTGTTTTTT.

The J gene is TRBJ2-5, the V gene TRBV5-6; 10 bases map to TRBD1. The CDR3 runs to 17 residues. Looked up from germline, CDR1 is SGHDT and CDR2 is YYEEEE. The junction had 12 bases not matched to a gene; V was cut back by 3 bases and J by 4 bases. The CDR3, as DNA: TGTGCCAGCAGCTGGGGACAGGGGACTTTTAGGGGAGAGACCCAGTACTTC. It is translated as CASSWGQGTFRGETQYF.

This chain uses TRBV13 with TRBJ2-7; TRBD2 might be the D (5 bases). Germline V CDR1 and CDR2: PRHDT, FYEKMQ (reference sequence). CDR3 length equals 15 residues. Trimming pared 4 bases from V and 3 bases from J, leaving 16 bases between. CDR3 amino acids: CASSSYSSGGYEQYF. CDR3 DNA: TGTGCCAGCAGCTCCTACTCTTCCGGAGGCTACGAGCAGTACTTC.

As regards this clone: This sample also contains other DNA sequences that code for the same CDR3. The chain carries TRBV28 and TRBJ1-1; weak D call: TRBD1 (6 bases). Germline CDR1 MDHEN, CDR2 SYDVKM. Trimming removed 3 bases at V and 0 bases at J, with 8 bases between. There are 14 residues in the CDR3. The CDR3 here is CASSLRGMNTEAFF. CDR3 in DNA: TGTGCCAGCAGTTTGAGGGGGATGAACACTGAAGCTTTCTTT.

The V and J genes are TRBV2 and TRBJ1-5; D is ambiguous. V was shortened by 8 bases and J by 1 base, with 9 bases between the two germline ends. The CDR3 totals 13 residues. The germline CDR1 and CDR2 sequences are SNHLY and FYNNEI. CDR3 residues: CASELNSNQPQHF. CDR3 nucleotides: TGTGCCAGCGAGTTGAACAGCAATCAGCCCCAGCATTTT.